These 6 T cell receptor beta chains were sequenced from one sample in a study of shared clonotypes between healthy human individuals. Assay: immunoSEQ multiplex PCR; the TCRdb copy retains only in-frame clones and omits some. This table holds some 550,000 clones, about 96% found once. The specimen was naive CD4+ T cells sorted from blood. Subset noted: CD45RA+ positively selected. The source of these receptors is a woman in her 30s in good health.

This clone was seen only once. This chain uses TRBV7-9 with TRBJ2-1; D is ambiguous. Germline CDR1 SEHNR, CDR2 FQNEAQ (reference sequence). The CDR3 length is 13 residues. V shed 5 bases and J shed 8 bases, with 13 bases lying between them. The CDR3 DNA sequence: TGTGCCAGCAGCCGGATCCAGCAGGATGAGCAGTTCTTC. This sequence encodes CASSRIQQDEQFF.

The V and J genes are TRBV9 and TRBJ2-3; D might be TRBD2 (6 bases). This CDR3 comprises 14 residues. Trimming took off 3 bases at V and 0 bases at J, with 8 bases between the two ends. Germline V gene data show CDR1 as SGDLS and CDR2 as YYNGEE. For the CDR3, the DNA is TGTGCCAGCAGCGCGGGACTCAGCACAGATACGCAGTATTTT. Translating it yields CASSAGLSTDTQYF. The full variable domain, in which reference TRBV9 and TRBJ2-3 provide the parts outside the CDR3, is DSGVTQTPKHLITATGQRVTLRCSPRSGDLSVYWYQQSLDQGLQFLIQYYNGEERAKGNILERFSAQQFPDLHSELNLSSLELGDSALYFCASSAGLSTDTQYFGPGTRLTVL.

J is TRBJ2-1 and V is TRBV6-1; 9 nucleotides align to TRBD2. Germline assignment: CDR1 MNHNS and CDR2 SASEGT. The CDR3 has 13 residues. The junction had 5 bases not matched to a gene; V was cut back by 6 bases and J by 8 bases. Here the CDR3 reads CASSGTSIDEQFF. The CDR3, as DNA: TGTGCCAGCAGCGGGACTAGCATCGATGAGCAGTTCTTC.

This chain joins TRBV6-1 and TRBJ1-2; D is undetermined. This CDR3 is 14 amino acids long. Germline V gene lookup returns CDR1 MNHNS and CDR2 SASEGT. With 6 bases removed from V and 3 bases from J, the gap between germline ends came to 14 bases. In nucleotides, the CDR3 is TGTGCCAGCAGAAAAGGTTGGGGTTACTATGGCTACACCTTC. Amino acid sequence: CASRKGWGYYGYTF.

The genes are TRBV15 and TRBJ2-1, with TRBD1 as a possible D gene (5 bases). From germline, CDR1 is LNHNV and CDR2 YYDKDF (reference sequence). V lost 4 bases, J lost 3 bases, and 16 bases lay in between. The CDR3 spans 16 residues. The CDR3 reads CATSKEQVYNYNEQFF. The CDR3 nucleotides are TGTGCCACCAGCAAAGAACAGGTTTATAACTACAATGAGCAGTTCTTC.

The genes are TRBV30 and TRBJ2-5; tentatively, D is TRBD2 (5 bases). Germline V gene sequence: CDR1 GTSNPN, CDR2 SVGIG (reference sequence). The CDR3 loop spans 12 amino acids. Trimming stripped 0 bases from V and 6 bases from J, with 8 bases between. The CDR3 protein is CAWSVLGKTQYF. As DNA, the CDR3 is TGTGCCTGGAGTGTACTAGGGAAGACCCAGTACTTC.